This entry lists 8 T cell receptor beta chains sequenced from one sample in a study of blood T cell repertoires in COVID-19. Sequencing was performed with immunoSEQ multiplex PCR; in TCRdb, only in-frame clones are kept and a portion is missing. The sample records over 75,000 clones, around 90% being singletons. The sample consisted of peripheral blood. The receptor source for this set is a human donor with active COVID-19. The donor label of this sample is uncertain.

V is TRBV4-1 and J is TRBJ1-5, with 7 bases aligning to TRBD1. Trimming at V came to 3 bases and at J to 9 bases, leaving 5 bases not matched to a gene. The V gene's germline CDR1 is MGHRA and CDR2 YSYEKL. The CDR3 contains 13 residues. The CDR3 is CASSQDRSRPQHF. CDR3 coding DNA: TGCGCCAGCAGCCAGGACAGGAGTAGGCCCCAGCATTTT.

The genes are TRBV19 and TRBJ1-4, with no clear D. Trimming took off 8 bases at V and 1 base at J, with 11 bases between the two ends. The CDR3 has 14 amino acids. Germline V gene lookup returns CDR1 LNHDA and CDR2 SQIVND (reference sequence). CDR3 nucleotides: TGTGCCAGTTCGGAAGCGTTAACTAATGAAAAACTGTTTTTT. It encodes CASSEALTNEKLFF.

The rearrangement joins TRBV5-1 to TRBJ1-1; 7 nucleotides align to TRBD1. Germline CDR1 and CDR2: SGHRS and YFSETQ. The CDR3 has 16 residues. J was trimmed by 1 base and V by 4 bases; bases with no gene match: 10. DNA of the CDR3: TGCGCCAGCAGCCCACGGACAGGCACGTCGAACACTGAAGCTTTCTTT. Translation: CASSPRTGTSNTEAFF.

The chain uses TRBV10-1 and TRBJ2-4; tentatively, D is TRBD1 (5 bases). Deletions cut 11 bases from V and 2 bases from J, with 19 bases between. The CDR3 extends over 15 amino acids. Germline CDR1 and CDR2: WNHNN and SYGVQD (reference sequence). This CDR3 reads CAGVYHDRSKNIQYF. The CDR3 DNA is TGCGCCGGTGTCTACCACGACAGATCCAAAAACATTCAGTACTTC.

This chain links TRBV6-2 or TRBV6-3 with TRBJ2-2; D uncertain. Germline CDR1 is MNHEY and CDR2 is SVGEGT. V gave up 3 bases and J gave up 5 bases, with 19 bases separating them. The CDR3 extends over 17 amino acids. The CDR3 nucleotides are TGTGCCAGCAGTTATCGAGTTCGCGGCCGGCGGACCGGGGAGCTGTTTTTT. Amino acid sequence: CASSYRVRGRRTGELFF.

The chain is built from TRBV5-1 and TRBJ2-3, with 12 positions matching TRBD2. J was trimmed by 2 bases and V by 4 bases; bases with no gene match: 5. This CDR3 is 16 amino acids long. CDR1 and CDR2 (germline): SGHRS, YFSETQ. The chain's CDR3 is CASSKLAGGLTDTQYF. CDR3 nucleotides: TGCGCCAGCAGCAAACTAGCGGGGGGCCTCACAGATACGCAGTATTTT.

The CDR3 DNA follows: TGTGCCAGCAGTTCCTTCGGACAGTATAATTCACCCCTCCACTTT. Translation: CASSSFGQYNSPLHF. The chain couples TRBV27 to TRBJ1-6, with D possibly TRBD1 on 6 matching bases. Germline values: CDR1 MNHEY, CDR2 SMNVEV (reference sequence). This CDR3 has 15 amino acids. Trimming shortened V by 4 bases and J by 4 bases, and 11 bases separated the two germline ends.

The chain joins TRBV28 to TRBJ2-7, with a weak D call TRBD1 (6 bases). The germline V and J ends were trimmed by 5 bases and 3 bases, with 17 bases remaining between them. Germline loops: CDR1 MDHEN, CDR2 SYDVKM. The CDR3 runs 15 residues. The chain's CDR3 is CASSEKWTENYEQYF. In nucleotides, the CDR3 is TGTGCCAGCAGTGAAAAATGGACAGAAAACTACGAGCAGTACTTC.